These 11 T cell receptor beta chains originate from one sample sequenced in a study of post-analysis software for immune sequencing data. Included in the TCR beta cDNA libraries were unique molecular identifiers. TCRdb redid the calling of the PCR reads with MiXCR, one entry per CDR3 protein. The sample shows under 200,000 distinct CDR3 sequences, over 25% of them seen only once. Study conclusions and caveats: Five or six TRBV segments were more frequent in patients than controls; TRBV5-6, TRBV5-1 and TRBV20-1 belonged to this group.

No antigen has been assigned to these receptors. The sample taken for sequencing was blood. The receptor set was obtained from a girl aged 2-17 years with multiple sclerosis.

The chain is built from TRBV28 and TRBJ1-1; D may be TRBD1 (6 bases). The CDR3 sequence is 14 residues long. Germline assignment: CDR1 MDHEN and CDR2 SYDVKM. V was clipped by 3 bases and J by 2 bases, with 10 bases between them. The CDR3 spells CASSFRRGNTEAFF. The CDR3 DNA is TGTGCCAGCAGTTTCCGCAGGGGAAACACTGAAGCTTTCTTT.

The V call is TRBV7-9, the J call TRBJ1-2; tentative D call: TRBD1 (5 bases). This CDR3 is built from 16 residues. Germline-derived CDR1 and CDR2 are SEHNR and FQNEAQ (reference sequence). V lost 4 bases and J 0 bases, leaving 15 bases between the germline ends. The CDR3 spells CASSYAPGTPNYGYTF. CDR3 coding DNA: TGTGCCAGCAGCTACGCACCAGGGACCCCTAACTATGGCTACACCTTC.

Points on this clonotype: At one end the junction does not follow the germline gene, possibly because of a read error. The chain uses TRBV13 and TRBJ2-1; D not certain. The V gene's germline CDR1 is PRHDT and CDR2 FYEKMQ (reference sequence). This CDR3 comprises 11 residues. The CDR3: CAGSLRNEQFF. CDR3 in DNA: TGTGCCGGCAGCCTGCGCAATGAGCAGTTCTTC.

The CDR3 reads CSAREGVYEQYF. The CDR3 coding sequence is TGCAGTGCTAGAGAGGGGGTCTACGAGCAGTACTTC. This chain links TRBV20-1 with TRBJ2-7; D possibly uses TRBD1 or TRBD2 (5 bases each). Trimming took off 0 bases at V and 3 bases at J, with 6 bases between the two ends. The CDR3 is 12 residues long. Germline assignment: CDR1 DFQATT and CDR2 SNEGSKA (reference sequence).

This clonotype was counted many times. The rearrangement uses TRBV5-1 and TRBJ2-1, with D unclear. This CDR3 is 13 amino acids long. Between the trimmed V and J ends, which lost 1 base and 6 bases, there was a span of 8 bases. CDR1 and CDR2 from the germline V gene are SGHRS and YFSETQ. The CDR3 bases are TGCGCCAGCAGCTTGACTCTGGGCAATGAGCAGTTCTTC. The encoded protein is CASSLTLGNEQFF. Full variable domain (missing parts from reference TRBV5-1 and TRBJ2-1): KAGVTQTPRYLIKTRGQQVTLSCSPISGHRSVSWYQQTPGQGLQFLFEYFSETQRNKGNFPGRFSGRQFSNSRSEMNVSTLELGDSALYLCASSLTLGNEQFFGPGTRLTVL.

The chain combines TRBV12-3 or TRBV12-4 with TRBJ2-3; TRBD1 matches at 10 bases. The V gene end was trimmed by 6 bases and the J gene end by 14 bases; junction bases not matched to a gene: 20. This CDR3 has 16 residues. As DNA, the CDR3 is TGTGCCAGCAGCACCACCACGGGACAGGGGCCTCGAAGACTGTATTTT. Protein product: CASSTTTGQGPRRLYF.

In its sample, this clonotype was seen a few times. The chain links TRBV15 to TRBJ1-2; 9 bases agree with TRBD1. Losses at the gene ends were 2 bases for V and 4 bases for J; bases not matched to a gene: 11. Germline-derived CDR1 and CDR2 are LNHNV and YYDKDF (reference sequence). CDR3 length: 17 amino acids. CDR3 residues: CATSRHPGQGLIYGYTF. Here the CDR3 DNA reads TGTGCCACCAGCAGACATCCGGGACAGGGTTTGATCTATGGCTACACCTTC.

V is TRBV30 and J is TRBJ2-1; the D gene is possibly TRBD1 (6 bases). V was cut by 0 bases and J by 6 bases, with 15 bases left in between. This CDR3 has 15 residues. The germline V gene has CDR1 GTSNPN and CDR2 SVGIG (reference sequence). The DNA for the CDR3 is TGTGCCTGGAGTGTTTTAGGACAGATATGCAATGAGCAGTTCTTC. Its protein is CAWSVLGQICNEQFF.

Concerning this clonotype itself: A read error may be the cause here, since a much bigger clone is one base away. The genes are TRBV28 and TRBJ1-2; no clear D. Germline CDR1 and CDR2: MDHEN and SYDVKM. The CDR3 contains 10 residues. V was cut by 7 bases and J by 8 bases, with 8 bases left in between. This CDR3 reads CASNRYGYTF. CDR3 sequence (DNA): TGTGCCAGCAATCGGTACGGCTACACCTTC.

In the case of this clonotype: This may arise from a read error, as a much more abundant clone is one base away. V and J are TRBV20-1 and TRBJ1-2; 9 bases map to TRBD1. The V segment lost 6 bases and the J segment 3 bases; nucleotides outside the gene matches: 17. The V gene's germline CDR1 is DFQATT and CDR2 SNEGSKA (reference sequence). The CDR3 is made up of 17 amino acids. The CDR3 DNA is TGCAGTGCCCAAACCGGGACAGGGACCGCCGAGGACTATGGCTACACCTTC. Residues: CSAQTGTGTAEDYGYTF.

This sequence joins TRBV7-3 and TRBJ1-5, with a tentative D call TRBD1 (6 bases). The CDR3 is 14 amino acids. Germline loops: CDR1 SGHTA, CDR2 FQGTGA. V was cut by 5 bases and J by 5 bases, with 13 bases left in between. The CDR3 loop reads CASSTPGADQPQHF. The CDR3 DNA is TGTGCCAGCAGCACCCCGGGGGCGGATCAGCCCCAGCATTTT.